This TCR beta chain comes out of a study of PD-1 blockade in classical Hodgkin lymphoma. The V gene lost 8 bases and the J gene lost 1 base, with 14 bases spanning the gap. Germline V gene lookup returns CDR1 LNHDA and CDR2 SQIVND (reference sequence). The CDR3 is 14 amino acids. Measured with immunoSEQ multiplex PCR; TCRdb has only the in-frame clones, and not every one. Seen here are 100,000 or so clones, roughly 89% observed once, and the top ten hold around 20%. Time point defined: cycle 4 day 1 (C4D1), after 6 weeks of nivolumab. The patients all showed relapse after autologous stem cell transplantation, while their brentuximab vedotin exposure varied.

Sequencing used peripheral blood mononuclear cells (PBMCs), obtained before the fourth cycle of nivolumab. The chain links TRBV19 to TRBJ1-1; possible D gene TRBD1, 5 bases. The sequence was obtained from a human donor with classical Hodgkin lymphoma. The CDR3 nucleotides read TGTGCCAGTCGGCCAGGGAATTGGAACACTGAAGCTTTCTTT. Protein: CASRPGNWNTEAFF.